These 2 T cell receptor beta chains were sequenced from one sample in a study of blood T cell repertoires in COVID-19 (dated by TCRdb to the early 2020s). Receptor amplification or capture employed the immunoSEQ multiplex PCR assay. TCRdb provides this immuneACCESS table in a form limited to in-frame rearrangements. Some clones are lacking; in checked studies, under half of them reflect an unresolved V gene, and why the rest are absent is not known. The sample table contains 250,000 to 350,000 clones; only one count was recorded for 87% of them. The biggest ten clones account for about 2.2% of the sample. Sample: peripheral blood. The receptors were sampled from a woman in her forties or fifties who had recovered from COVID-19.

The chain is built from TRBV11-3 and TRBJ2-7; TRBD1 aligns across 8 bases. Germline V gene lookup returns CDR1 SGHNT and CDR2 YENEEA. This CDR3 is built from 12 residues. The V and J ends lost 5 bases and 7 bases, in that order; junction bases with no gene match: 4. This CDR3 reads CASSPGGKEQYF. Here the CDR3 DNA reads TGTGCCAGCAGCCCAGGGGGCAAAGAGCAGTACTTC. Based on the CDR3 plus reference TRBV11-3 and TRBJ2-7, the full variable domain is EAGVVQSPRYKIIEKKQPVAFWCNPISGHNTLYWYLQNLGQGPELLIRYENEEAVDDSQLPKDRFSAERLKGVDSTLKIQPAELGDSAVYLCASSPGGKEQYFGPGTRLTVT.

Notes on this clone: The sample carries other DNA sequences with the same CDR3. The J gene is TRBJ1-6, the V gene TRBV27; D possibly corresponds to TRBD1 (6 bases). The length of the CDR3 is 14 residues. The V end was cut by 7 bases, the J end by 6 bases, with 13 bases between. Per the germline V gene, CDR1 is MNHEY and CDR2 is SMNVEV (reference sequence). The CDR3: CASTPGGGNSPLHF. DNA of the CDR3: TGTGCCAGCACTCCGGGAGGGGGTAATTCACCCCTCCACTTT.